The TCR beta chain described here comes from a study of PD-1 blockade in classical Hodgkin lymphoma. As for this clone: As yet, its antigen is unknown.

The V end lost 6 bases, the J end lost 8 bases, and 13 bases lay between the germline ends. Germline lookup yields CDR1 MNHNS and CDR2 SASEGT. This CDR3 is built from 12 residues. Libraries were prepared by immunoSEQ multiplex PCR; TCRdb keeps only in-frame clonotypes and omits some of them. The sample comprises about 36,000 clones, roughly three quarters of which are singletons, and roughly 15% rests with the top ten. Following autologous stem cell transplantation, relapse occurred in every patient, and exposure to brentuximab vedotin varied. Study-level results: Significantly greater TCR diversity emerged by C4D1 in CD4+ cells but not CD8+ cells. The repertoire differences lack a defined cause, possibly disease activity or prior therapy. Initiation of nivolumab under 1 year after ASCT led to exclusion of patients. It was among complete responders that baseline diversity resembled that of newly diagnosed patients.

Specimen: peripheral blood mononuclear cells (PBMCs), collected before the second cycle of nivolumab. This chain uses TRBV6-1 with TRBJ2-5; no clear D gene. The receptor was derived from a human donor with classical Hodgkin lymphoma. CDR3 sequence (DNA): TGTGCCAGCAGCCTCCTTCGAGGCACCCAGTACTTC. The encoded protein is CASSLLRGTQYF.